These T cell receptor beta chains were read from a single sample in a study of cytomegalovirus exposure and HLA in healthy donors. TCRdb's copy holds only in-frame clones and misses some; the assay was immunoSEQ multiplex PCR. The sample has roughly 160,000 clones; around 80% are singletons. Sequencing input: PBMCs. These receptors were taken from a man between 18 and 35 years old in good health and CMV-seropositive. Each CDR3 is given with its conserved first and last residue. Each record gives: V gene, D gene, J gene, clone size, CDR3 DNA, CDR3 protein. D genes are given only for firm matches. Clone size is given for some rows only: seen once, a few or many times, or a class if the clone is expanded.

TRBV25-1	TRBD1	TRBJ1-1	once	TGTGCCAGCAGGCGGGACAGGGGGACTGAAGCTTTCTTT	CASRRDRGTEAFF
TRBV27	.	TRBJ2-7	.	TGTGCCAGCAGCCCCTGGACACCTAGTTACGAGCAGTACTTC	CASSPWTPSYEQYF
TRBV19	.	TRBJ2-5	.	TGTGCCAGTAGTATCGTTCAATCGCGGGAGACCCAGTACTTC	CASSIVQSRETQYF
TRBV15	.	TRBJ2-7	.	TGTGCCACCAGCAGAGATATGGCATCCTCCTACGAGCAGTACTTC	CATSRDMASSYEQYF
TRBV5-4	TRBD1	TRBJ1-4	.	TGTGCCAGCAGCTTGTACAGGGGGGTTAATGAAAAACTGTTTTTT	CASSLYRGVNEKLFF
TRBV19	TRBD1	TRBJ2-7	.	TGTGCCAGTAGTAGGACAGGGGGCTCCTACGAGCAGTACTTC	CASSRTGGSYEQYF
TRBV15	.	TRBJ1-5	.	TGTGCCACTAATGAGTGGGCTAGCAATCAGCCCCAGCATTTT	CATNEWASNQPQHF
TRBV21-1	.	TRBJ2-4	.	TGTGCCAGCAGCAAAGAGCTGGTAAGAGCCAAAAACAGTCAGTACTTC	CASSKELVRAKNSQYF
TRBV9	.	TRBJ1-3	.	TGTGCCAGCAGCGCCGACGGGAGCTCTGGAAACACCATATATTTT	CASSADGSSGNTIYF
TRBV7-9	.	TRBJ2-1	.	TGTGCCAGCAGGCCTAATACTGGGAGCTCCTACAATGAGCAGTTCTTC	CASRPNTGSSYNEQFF
TRBV10-3	.	TRBJ1-1	.	TGTGCCATCAGGAGTCCTGGGAACACTGAAGCTTTCTTT	CAIRSPGNTEAFF
TRBV19	.	TRBJ1-1	.	TGTGCCAGTAGTAAGGACTCGTGGGTCCCTGAAGCTTTCTTT	CASSKDSWVPEAFF